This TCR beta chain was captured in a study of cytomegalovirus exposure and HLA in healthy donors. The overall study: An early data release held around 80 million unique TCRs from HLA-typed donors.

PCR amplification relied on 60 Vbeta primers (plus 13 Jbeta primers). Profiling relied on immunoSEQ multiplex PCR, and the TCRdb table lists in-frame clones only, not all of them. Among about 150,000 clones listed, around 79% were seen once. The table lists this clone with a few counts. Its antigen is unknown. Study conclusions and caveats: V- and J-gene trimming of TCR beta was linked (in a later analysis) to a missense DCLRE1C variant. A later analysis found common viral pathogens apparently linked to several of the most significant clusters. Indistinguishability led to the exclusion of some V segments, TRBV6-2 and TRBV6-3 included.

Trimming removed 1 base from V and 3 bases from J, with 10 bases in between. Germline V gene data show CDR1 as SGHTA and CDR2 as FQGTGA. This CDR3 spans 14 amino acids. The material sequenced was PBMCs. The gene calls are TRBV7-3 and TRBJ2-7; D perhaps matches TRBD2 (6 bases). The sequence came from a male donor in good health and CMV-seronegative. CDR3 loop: CASSLIGGIYEQYF. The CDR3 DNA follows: TGTGCCAGCAGCTTAATTGGGGGGATCTACGAGCAGTACTTC.